Given below is one TCR beta chain in context. The target antigen is unknown. Assay: immunoSEQ multiplex PCR; the TCRdb copy retains only in-frame clones and omits some. The sample holds under 20,000 clones, about 80% seen once. The data stem from a study of PD-1 blockade in classical Hodgkin lymphoma. The overall study: Patients got intravenous nivolumab 3 mg/kg every 2 weeks. Study conclusions and caveats: Relapsed/refractory patients reportedly had the lowest baseline TCR diversity, below newly diagnosed patients, who were below healthy donors. The baseline diversity of complete responders showed similarity to that of newly diagnosed patients. Exclusion removed patients who began nivolumab under 1 year after ASCT.

Following autologous stem cell transplantation, relapse occurred in every patient, and exposure to brentuximab vedotin varied. In germline, CDR1 is SGHTA, CDR2 FQGNSA. This CDR3 has 14 residues. The V end lost 2 bases, the J end lost 3 bases, and 7 bases lay between the germline ends. The source of this sequence is a human donor with classical Hodgkin lymphoma. Sequencing was performed on peripheral blood mononuclear cells (PBMCs), taken before the second cycle of nivolumab. The chain links TRBV7-2 to TRBJ1-4; TRBD1 might be the D (5 bases). CDR3 coding DNA: TGTGCCAGCAGCTTAAGGGGTTCTAATGAAAAACTGTTTTTT. Protein: CASSLRGSNEKLFF.